This TCR beta chain was obtained from a study of blood T cells in healthy people across ages. About this clonotype itself: Its antigen is as yet unknown.

Findings and limits, study-wide: From one million sequenced T cells, diversity estimates were lower bounds. Any changes in expanded clonotypes were possibly confounded, as donor CMV status remained unknown. Researchers report that TCR beta diversity correlated strongly with naive T cell percentage.

The second PCR ran 7 to 11 cycles with a sample-barcoded 5' primer and J-beta primers. Each single sample gave us at least 2.5 million CDR3-containing paired-end reads. TCRdb passed the 5' RACE reads through MiXCR, listing each CDR3 protein once. The sample carries approximately 2,000,000 distinct CDR3 sequences, roughly two fifths recorded once. V dropped 6 bases and J dropped 10 bases, with 9 bases sitting between them. In germline, CDR1 is MDHEN, CDR2 SYDVKM. CDR3 size: 10 residues. This TCR was sampled from a human donor in good health. The sample consisted of blood. The J gene is TRBJ1-1, the V gene TRBV28; D gene unclear. The CDR3 DNA is TGTGCCAGCAGGGGCGGGAGAGCTTTCTTT. This encodes CASRGGRAFF. Filled out from reference TRBV28 and TRBJ1-1, the complete variable domain reads DVKVTQSSRYLVKRTGEKVFLECVQDMDHENMFWYRQDPGLGLRLIYFSYDVKMKEKGDIPEGYSVSREKKERFSLILESASTNQTSMYLCASRGGRAFFGQGTRLTVV.